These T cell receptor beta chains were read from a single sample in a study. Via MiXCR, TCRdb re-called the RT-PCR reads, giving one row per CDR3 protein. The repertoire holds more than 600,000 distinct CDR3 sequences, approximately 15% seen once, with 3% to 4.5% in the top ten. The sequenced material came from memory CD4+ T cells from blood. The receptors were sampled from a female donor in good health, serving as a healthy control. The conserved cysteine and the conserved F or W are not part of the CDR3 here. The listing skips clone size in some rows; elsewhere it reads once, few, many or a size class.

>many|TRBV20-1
SARDRGTSSYNEQF
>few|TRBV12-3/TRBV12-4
ASRPGGGAVQPQH
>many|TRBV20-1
SAKQGVGATNEKLF
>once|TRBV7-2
ASSLGVSGQETQY
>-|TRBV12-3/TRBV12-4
ASSLARGFGQPQH
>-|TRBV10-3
AIRGVGPNTEAF
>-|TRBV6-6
ASFRESGETQY
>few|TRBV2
ASSEHVGGRNYGYT
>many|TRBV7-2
ASSWSESGEQY
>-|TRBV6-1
ASSVVGRTEAF
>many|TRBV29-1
SAGTGTGGTDTQY
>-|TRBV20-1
SAREGHEQF
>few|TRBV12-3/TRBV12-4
ASSSRTVPGYNEQF
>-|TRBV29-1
SVESSGRAGQF
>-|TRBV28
ASTTKQGNYGYT
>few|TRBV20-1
SALPPNLAGVEQY
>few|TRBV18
ASSPDQNTEAF
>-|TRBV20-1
SADRGNNEKLF
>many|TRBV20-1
SAAKRETQY
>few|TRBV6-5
ASSAPGQGRQPQH
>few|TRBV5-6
ASRGWGVDKNIQY
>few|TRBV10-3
AISEGASGRSETQY
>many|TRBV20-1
SAIQQGANYGYT
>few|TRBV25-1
ASRESGRASYNEQF
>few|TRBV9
ASSVTSYTDTQY
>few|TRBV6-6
ASRRPGSGEKLF
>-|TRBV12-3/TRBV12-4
ASSWAASNTGELF
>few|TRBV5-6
ASSLAARGFYGYT
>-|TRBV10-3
AIRTSRGLAGVDEQF
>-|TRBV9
ASSVTATLNTGELF
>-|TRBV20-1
SAQAGGPSDGNTIY
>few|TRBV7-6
ASSKRQGDYEQY
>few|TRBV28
ASSRSGGPPLGYEQY
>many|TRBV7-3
ASSLSTGTSEYNEQF
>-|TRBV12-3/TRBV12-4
ASTAGWGGYT